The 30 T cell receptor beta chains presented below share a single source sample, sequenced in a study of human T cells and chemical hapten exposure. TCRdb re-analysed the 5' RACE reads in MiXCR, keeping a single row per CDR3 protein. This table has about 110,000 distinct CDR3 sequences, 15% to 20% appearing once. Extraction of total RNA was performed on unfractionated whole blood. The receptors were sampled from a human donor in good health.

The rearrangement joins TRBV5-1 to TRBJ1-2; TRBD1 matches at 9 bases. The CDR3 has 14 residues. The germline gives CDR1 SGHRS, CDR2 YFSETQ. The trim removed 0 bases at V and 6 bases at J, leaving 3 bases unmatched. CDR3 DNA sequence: TGCGCCAGCAGCTTGGCCACAGGGGGCGATGGCTACACCTTC. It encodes CASSLATGGDGYTF. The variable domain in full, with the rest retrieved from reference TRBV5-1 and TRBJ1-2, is KAGVTQTPRYLIKTRGQQVTLSCSPISGHRSVSWYQQTPGQGLQFLFEYFSETQRNKGNFPGRFSGRQFSNSRSEMNVSTLELGDSALYLCASSLATGGDGYTFGSGTRLTVV.

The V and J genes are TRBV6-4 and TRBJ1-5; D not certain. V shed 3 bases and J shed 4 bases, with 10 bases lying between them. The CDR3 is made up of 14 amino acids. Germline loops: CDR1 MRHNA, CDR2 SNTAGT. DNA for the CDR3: TGTGCCAGCAGTGATTGGGGAAGAAATCAGCCCCAGCATTTT. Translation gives CASSDWGRNQPQHF.

The DNA for the CDR3 is TGTGCCAGCAGCTTAGGATCGGGGCCCGGACGGTTTAGCAATCAGCCCCAGCATTTT. Protein sequence: CASSLGSGPGRFSNQPQHF. This chain uses TRBV7-9 with TRBJ1-5; possibly TRBD1 for D (5 bases). V lost 1 base to trimming and J lost 0 bases, with 19 bases between them. The V gene's germline CDR1 is SEHNR and CDR2 FQNEAQ (reference sequence). CDR3 length equals 19 residues. The complete variable domain, with remaining parts taken from reference TRBV7-9 and TRBJ1-5, reads DTGVSQNPRHKITKRGQNVTFRCDPISEHNRLYWYRQTLGQGPEFLTYFQNEAQLEKSRLLSDRFSAERPKGSFSTLEIQRTEQGDSAMYLCASSLGSGPGRFSNQPQHFGDGTRLSIL.

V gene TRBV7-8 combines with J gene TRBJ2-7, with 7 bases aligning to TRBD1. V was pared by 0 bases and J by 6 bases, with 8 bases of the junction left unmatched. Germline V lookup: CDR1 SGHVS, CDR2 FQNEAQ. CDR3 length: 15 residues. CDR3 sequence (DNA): TGTGCCAGCAGCTTAGCAACAGGGGTATCTAGCGAGCAGTACTTC. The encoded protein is CASSLATGVSSEQYF.

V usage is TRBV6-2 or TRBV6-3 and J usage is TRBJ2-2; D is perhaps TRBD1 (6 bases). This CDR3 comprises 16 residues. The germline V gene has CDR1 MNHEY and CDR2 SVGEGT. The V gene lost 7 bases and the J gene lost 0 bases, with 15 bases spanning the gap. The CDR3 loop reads CASTPMRTANTGELFF. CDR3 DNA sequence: TGTGCCAGCACTCCCATGAGGACAGCGAACACCGGGGAGCTGTTTTTT.

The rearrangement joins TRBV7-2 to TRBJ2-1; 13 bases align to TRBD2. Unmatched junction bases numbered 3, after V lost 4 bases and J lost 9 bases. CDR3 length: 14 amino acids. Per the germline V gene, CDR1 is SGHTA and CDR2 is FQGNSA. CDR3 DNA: TGTGCCAGCAGCTGGACTAGCGGGAGCGGTGAGCAGTTCTTC. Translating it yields CASSWTSGSGEQFF.

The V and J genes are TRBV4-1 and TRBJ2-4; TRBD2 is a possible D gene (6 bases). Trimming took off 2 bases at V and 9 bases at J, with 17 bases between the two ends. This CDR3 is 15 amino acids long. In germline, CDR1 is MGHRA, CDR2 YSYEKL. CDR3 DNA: TGCGCCAGCAGCCAACTCGACTGGGTCGGGGGCATTCAGTACTTC. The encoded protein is CASSQLDWVGGIQYF.

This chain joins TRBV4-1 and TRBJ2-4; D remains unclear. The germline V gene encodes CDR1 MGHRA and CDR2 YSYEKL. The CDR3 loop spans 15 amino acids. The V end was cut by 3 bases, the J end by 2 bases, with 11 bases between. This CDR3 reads CASSHGLLSKNIQYF. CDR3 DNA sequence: TGCGCCAGCAGCCACGGCCTTTTGTCCAAAAACATTCAGTACTTC.

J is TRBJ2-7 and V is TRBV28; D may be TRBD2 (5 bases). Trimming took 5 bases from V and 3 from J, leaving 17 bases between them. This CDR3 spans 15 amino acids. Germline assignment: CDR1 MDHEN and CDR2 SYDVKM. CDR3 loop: CASSPRLSGHYEQYF. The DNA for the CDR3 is TGTGCCAGCAGTCCCCGACTAAGCGGTCACTACGAGCAGTACTTC.

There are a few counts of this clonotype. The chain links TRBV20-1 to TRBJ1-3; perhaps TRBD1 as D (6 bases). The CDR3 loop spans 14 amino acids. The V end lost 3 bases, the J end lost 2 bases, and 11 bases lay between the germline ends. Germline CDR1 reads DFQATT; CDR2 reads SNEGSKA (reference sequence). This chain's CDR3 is CSASRGSAGNTIYF. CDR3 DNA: TGCAGTGCTAGCAGGGGCTCAGCTGGAAACACCATATATTTT.

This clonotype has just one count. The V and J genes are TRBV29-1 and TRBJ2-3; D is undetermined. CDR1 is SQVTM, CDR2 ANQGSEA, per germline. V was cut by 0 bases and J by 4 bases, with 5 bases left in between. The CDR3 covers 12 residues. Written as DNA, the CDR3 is TGCAGCGTTGAAGACCGGGCAGATACGCAGTATTTT. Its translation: CSVEDRADTQYF.

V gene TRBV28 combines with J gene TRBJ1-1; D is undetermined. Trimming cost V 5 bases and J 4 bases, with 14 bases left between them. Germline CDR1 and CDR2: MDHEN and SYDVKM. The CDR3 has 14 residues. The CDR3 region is CASSLARLATEAFF. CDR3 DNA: TGTGCCAGCAGTCTTGCCCGATTGGCCACTGAAGCTTTCTTT.

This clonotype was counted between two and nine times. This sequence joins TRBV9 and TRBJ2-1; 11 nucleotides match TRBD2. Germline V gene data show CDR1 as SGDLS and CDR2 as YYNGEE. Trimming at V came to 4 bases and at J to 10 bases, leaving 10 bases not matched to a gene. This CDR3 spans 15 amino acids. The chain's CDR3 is CASSLAGGPQREQFF. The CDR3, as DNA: TGTGCCAGCAGCCTAGCGGGGGGACCGCAAAGGGAGCAGTTCTTC.

CDR3 residues: CASSTSTQYF. CDR3 nucleotide sequence: TGTGCCAGCAGTACCAGTACGCAGTATTTT. The chain recombines TRBV28 with TRBJ2-3, with D hard to call. Germline CDR1 and CDR2: MDHEN and SYDVKM. V dropped 5 bases and J dropped 8 bases, with 5 bases sitting between them. CDR3 length: 10 amino acids.

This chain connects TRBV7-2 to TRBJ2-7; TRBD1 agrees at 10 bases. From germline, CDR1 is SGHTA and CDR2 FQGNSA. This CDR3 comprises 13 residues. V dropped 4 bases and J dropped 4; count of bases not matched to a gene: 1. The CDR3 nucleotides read TGTGCCAGCAGCTGGGGACAGGGGTACGAGCAGTACTTC. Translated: CASSWGQGYEQYF.

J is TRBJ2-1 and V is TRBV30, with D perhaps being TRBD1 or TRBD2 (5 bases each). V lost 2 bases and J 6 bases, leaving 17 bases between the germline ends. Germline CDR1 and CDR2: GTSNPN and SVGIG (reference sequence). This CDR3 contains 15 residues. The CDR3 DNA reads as TGTGCCTGGAGTCCCTTGTCTGGGGACCTCAATGAGCAGTTCTTC. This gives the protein CAWSPLSGDLNEQFF.

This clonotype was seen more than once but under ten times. CDR3 DNA sequence: TGTGCCAGCAGCTTAGGGGGACAGGGAACGGGGGAGCAGTACTTC. It is translated as CASSLGGQGTGEQYF. The rearrangement uses TRBV7-2 and TRBJ2-7, with 9 bases lining up with TRBD1. Germline values: CDR1 SGHTA, CDR2 FQGNSA. This CDR3 has 15 residues. V lost 1 base, J lost 7 bases, and 8 bases stayed unmatched.

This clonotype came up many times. The CDR3 sequence: CASSLAGRTEAFF. Here the CDR3 DNA reads TGTGCCAGCAGCTTAGCGGGGAGGACTGAAGCTTTCTTT. V gene TRBV7-6 combines with J gene TRBJ1-1; D uncertain. CDR3 length equals 13 residues. Trimming left V 0 bases short and J 5 bases short, with 7 bases between. Germline CDR1 and CDR2: SGHVS and FNYEAQ.

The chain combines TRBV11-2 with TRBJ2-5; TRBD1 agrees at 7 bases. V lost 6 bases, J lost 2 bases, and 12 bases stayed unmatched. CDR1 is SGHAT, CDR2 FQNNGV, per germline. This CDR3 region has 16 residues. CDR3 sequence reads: CASSRTGVNWQETQYF. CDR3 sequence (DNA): TGTGCCAGCAGTCGTACAGGGGTAAATTGGCAAGAGACCCAGTACTTC.

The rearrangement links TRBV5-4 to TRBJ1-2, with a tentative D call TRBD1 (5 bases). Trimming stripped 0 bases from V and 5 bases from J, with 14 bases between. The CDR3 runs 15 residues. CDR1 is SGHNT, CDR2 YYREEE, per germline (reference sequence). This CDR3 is CASSLGGGRRYGYTF. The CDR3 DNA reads TGTGCCAGCAGCTTGGGGGGGGGTCGGCGGTATGGCTACACCTTC. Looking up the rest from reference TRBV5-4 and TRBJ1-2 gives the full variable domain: ETGVTQSPTHLIKTRGQQVTLRCSSQSGHNTVSWYQQALGQGPQFIFQYYREEENGRGNFPPRFSGLQFPNYSSELNVNALELDDSALYLCASSLGGGRRYGYTFGSGTRLTVV.

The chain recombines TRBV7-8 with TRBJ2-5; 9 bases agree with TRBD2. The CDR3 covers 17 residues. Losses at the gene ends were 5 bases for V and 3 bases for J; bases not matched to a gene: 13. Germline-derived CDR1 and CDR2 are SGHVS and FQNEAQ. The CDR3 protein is CASSPLNGGRAEETQYF. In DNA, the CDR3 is TGTGCCAGCAGCCCGCTCAACGGCGGGAGGGCCGAAGAGACCCAGTACTTC.

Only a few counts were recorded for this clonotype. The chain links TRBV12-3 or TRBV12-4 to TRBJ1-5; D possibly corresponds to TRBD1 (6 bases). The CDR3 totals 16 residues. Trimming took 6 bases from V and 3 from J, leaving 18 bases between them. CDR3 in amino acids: CASSGGGARYNQPQHF. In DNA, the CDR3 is TGTGCCAGCAGCGGGGGCGGCGCTCGTTACAATCAGCCCCAGCATTTT.

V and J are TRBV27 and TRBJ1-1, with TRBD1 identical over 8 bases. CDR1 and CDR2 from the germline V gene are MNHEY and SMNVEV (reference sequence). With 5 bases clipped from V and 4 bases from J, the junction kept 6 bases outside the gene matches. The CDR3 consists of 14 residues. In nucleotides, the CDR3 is TGTGCCAGCAGTCGCCGACAGGGGCCCACTGAAGCTTTCTTT. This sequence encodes CASSRRQGPTEAFF.

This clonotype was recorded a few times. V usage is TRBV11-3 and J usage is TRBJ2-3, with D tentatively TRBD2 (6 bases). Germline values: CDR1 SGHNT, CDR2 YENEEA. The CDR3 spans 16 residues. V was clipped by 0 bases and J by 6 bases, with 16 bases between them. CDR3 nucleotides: TGTGCCAGCAGCTTAGACGGGGGATCCCGCCGGGATACGCAGTATTTT. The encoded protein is CASSLDGGSRRDTQYF.

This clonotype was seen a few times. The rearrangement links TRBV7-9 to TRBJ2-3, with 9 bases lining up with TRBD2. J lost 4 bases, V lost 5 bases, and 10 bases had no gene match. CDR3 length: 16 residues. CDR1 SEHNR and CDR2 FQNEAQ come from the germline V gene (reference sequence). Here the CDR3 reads CASSRGVAGAPDTQYF. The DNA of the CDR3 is TGTGCCAGCAGCAGGGGGGTAGCGGGAGCCCCAGATACGCAGTATTTT.

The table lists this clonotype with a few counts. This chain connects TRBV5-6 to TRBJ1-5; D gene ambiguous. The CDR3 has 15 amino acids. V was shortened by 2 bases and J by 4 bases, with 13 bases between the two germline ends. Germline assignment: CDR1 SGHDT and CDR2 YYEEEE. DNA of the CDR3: TGTGCCAGCAGCTTTCGGGCCAGAACGAATCAGCCCCAGCATTTT. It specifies CASSFRARTNQPQHF.

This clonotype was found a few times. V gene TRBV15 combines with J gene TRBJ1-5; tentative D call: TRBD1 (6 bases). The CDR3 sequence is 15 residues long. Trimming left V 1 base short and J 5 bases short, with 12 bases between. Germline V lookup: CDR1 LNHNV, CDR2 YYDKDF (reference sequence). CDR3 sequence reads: CATSRGETGDQPQHF. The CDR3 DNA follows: TGTGCCACCAGCAGAGGCGAGACAGGTGATCAGCCCCAGCATTTT.

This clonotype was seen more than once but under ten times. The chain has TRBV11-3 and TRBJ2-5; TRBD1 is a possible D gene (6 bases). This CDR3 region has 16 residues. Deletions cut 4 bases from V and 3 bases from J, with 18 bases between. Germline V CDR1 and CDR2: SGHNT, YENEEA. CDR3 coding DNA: TGTGCCAGCAGCTCGGACTTGGGGGCGTTGGAAGAGACCCAGTACTTC. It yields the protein CASSSDLGALEETQYF. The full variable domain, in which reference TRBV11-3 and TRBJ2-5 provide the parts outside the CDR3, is EAGVVQSPRYKIIEKKQPVAFWCNPISGHNTLYWYLQNLGQGPELLIRYENEEAVDDSQLPKDRFSAERLKGVDSTLKIQPAELGDSAVYLCASSSDLGALEETQYFGPGTRLLVL.

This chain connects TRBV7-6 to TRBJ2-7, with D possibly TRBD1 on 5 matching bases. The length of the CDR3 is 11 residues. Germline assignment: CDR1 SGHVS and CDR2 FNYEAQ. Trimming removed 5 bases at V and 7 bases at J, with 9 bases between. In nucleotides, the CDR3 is TGTGCCAGCAGCAACGCAGGGGAGCAGTACTTC. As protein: CASSNAGEQYF.

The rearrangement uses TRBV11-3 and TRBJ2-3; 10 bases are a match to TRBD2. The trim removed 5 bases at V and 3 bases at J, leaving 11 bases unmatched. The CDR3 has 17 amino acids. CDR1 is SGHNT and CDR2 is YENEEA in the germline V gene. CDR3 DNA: TGTGCCAGCAGCCCGAGGAGCGGGAGGGCCGGGACAGATACGCAGTATTTT. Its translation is CASSPRSGRAGTDTQYF.